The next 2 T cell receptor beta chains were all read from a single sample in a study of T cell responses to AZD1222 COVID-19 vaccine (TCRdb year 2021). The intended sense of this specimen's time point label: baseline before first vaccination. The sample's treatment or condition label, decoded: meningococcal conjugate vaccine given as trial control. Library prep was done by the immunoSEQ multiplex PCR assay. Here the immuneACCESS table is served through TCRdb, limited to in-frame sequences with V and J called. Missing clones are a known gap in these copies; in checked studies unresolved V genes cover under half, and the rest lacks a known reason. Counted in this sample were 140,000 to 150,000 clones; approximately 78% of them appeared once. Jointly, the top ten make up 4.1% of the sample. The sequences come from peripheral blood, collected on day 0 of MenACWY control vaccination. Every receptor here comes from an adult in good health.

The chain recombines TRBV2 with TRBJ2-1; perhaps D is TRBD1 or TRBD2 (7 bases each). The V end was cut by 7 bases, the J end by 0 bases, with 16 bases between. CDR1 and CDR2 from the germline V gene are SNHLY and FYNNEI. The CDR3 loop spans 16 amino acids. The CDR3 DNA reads TGTGCCAGCACCCTGCAGGGGGGGCACTCCTACAATGAGCAGTTCTTC. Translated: CASTLQGGHSYNEQFF.

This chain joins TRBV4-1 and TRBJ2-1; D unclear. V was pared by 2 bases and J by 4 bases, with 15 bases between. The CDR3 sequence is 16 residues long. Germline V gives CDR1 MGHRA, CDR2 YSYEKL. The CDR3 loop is CASSQLDVLSYNEQFF. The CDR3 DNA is TGCGCCAGCAGCCAATTAGACGTGTTGAGTTACAATGAGCAGTTCTTC.